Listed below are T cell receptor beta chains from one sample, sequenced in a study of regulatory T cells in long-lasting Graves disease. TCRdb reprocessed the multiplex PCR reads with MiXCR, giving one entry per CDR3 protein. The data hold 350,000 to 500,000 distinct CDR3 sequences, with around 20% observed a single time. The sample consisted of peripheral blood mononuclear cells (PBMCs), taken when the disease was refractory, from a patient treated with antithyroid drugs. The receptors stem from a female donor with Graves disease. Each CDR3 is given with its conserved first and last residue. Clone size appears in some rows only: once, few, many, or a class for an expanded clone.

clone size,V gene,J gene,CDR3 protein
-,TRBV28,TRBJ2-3,CASSPRRDSTDTQYF
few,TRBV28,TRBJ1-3,CASSLGDRGSGNTIYF
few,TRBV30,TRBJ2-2,CAWSTRPTGELFF
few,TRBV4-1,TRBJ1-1,CASSQVGQMNTEAFF
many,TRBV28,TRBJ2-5,CASSSGSGRARETQYF
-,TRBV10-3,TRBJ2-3,CAISELGTDTQYF
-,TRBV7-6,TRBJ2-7,CATSPGTNEQYF
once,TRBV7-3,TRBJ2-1,CASSFGAIGHEQFF
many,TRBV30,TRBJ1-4,CAWSVGGDEKLFF
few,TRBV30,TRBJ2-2,CAWSVISGELFF
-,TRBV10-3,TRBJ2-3,CAILAGDAQDTQYF